These 7 T cell receptor beta chains share one sample of origin, sequenced in a study of T cells after yellow fever vaccination. TCRdb reanalysed the 5' RACE reads using MiXCR and keeps one entry per CDR3 protein. The sample holds roughly 120,000 distinct CDR3 sequences, approximately 7% seen once. Sequenced material: CD4+ T cells sorted from PBMCs, taken around 10 days after the first yellow fever vaccination. The receptor set was obtained from a man between 18 and 29 years old who received the YFV17D yellow fever vaccine.

This chain links TRBV18 with TRBJ1-4; D is ambiguous. Germline CDR1 reads KGHSH; CDR2 reads LQKENI. CDR3 length: 16 residues. Trimming took 1 base from V and 4 from J, leaving 13 bases between them. The CDR3: CASSPRLEAFNEKLFF. The CDR3, as DNA: TGTGCCAGCTCACCACGTTTGGAGGCTTTTAATGAAAAACTGTTTTTT.

Notes on this clonotype: A read error may be the cause here, since a much bigger clone is one base away. The V gene is TRBV4-1, the J gene TRBJ1-2, with no clear D. The germline gives CDR1 MGHRA, CDR2 YSYEKL. Trimming removed 6 bases at V and 3 bases at J, with 14 bases between. The CDR3 loop spans 14 amino acids. The CDR3 spells CASRPAALDYGYTF. For the CDR3, the DNA is TGCGCCAGCAGACCCGCAGCCCTGGACTATGGCTACACCTTC.

This clonotype was counted ten times or more. The rearrangement joins TRBV12-3 or TRBV12-4 to TRBJ1-2; no clear D gene. The V end was cut by 1 base, the J end by 8 bases, with 14 bases between. The CDR3 loop spans 14 amino acids. The CDR3 spells CASSLGAYEEGYTF. The CDR3, as DNA: TGTGCCAGCAGTTTAGGGGCCTACGAGGAGGGCTACACCTTC.

This clonotype was detected many times. The V gene is TRBV11-2, the J gene TRBJ2-7; D gene ambiguous. The germline V and J ends were trimmed by 3 bases and 0 bases, with 9 bases remaining between them. The germline V gene has CDR1 SGHAT and CDR2 FQNNGV. The CDR3 consists of 14 residues. CDR3 loop: CASSFWDSSYEQYF. DNA of the CDR3: TGTGCCAGCAGCTTCTGGGATAGCTCCTACGAGCAGTACTTC.

This clonotype was seen more than once but under ten times. The V call is TRBV5-4, the J call TRBJ2-1, with D tentatively TRBD1 (5 bases). This CDR3 region has 16 residues. Germline-derived CDR1 and CDR2 are SGHNT and YYREEE (reference sequence). V was clipped by 4 bases and J by 0 bases, with 14 bases between them. The CDR3 sequence is CASSPRQHHSYNEQFF. CDR3 sequence (DNA): TGTGCCAGCAGCCCGAGACAGCACCACTCCTACAATGAGCAGTTCTTC.

In this sample, this clonotype turned up once. A read error may be the cause here, since a much bigger clone is one base away. The chain links TRBV6-5 to TRBJ1-1, with D possibly TRBD1 on 5 matching bases. CDR1 and CDR2 from the germline V gene are MNHEY and SVGAGI. This CDR3 is built from 18 residues. V was shortened by 2 bases and J by 5 bases, with 24 bases between the two germline ends. CDR3 in amino acids: CASSYGSTVGGGRTEAFF. The DNA of the CDR3 is TGTGCCAGCAGTTACGGTAGTACAGTAGGTGGGGGTCGGACTGAAGCTTTCTTT.

There are many counts of this clonotype. The chain links TRBV4-3 to TRBJ2-5, with a weak D call TRBD1 (6 bases). CDR1 is LGHNA, CDR2 YSLEER, per germline. The CDR3 sequence is 15 residues long. V was trimmed by 0 bases and J by 1 base, leaving 9 bases between them. CDR3 sequence reads: CASSQDWTVQETQYF. The CDR3 DNA is TGCGCCAGCAGCCAAGACTGGACAGTCCAAGAGACCCAGTACTTC.